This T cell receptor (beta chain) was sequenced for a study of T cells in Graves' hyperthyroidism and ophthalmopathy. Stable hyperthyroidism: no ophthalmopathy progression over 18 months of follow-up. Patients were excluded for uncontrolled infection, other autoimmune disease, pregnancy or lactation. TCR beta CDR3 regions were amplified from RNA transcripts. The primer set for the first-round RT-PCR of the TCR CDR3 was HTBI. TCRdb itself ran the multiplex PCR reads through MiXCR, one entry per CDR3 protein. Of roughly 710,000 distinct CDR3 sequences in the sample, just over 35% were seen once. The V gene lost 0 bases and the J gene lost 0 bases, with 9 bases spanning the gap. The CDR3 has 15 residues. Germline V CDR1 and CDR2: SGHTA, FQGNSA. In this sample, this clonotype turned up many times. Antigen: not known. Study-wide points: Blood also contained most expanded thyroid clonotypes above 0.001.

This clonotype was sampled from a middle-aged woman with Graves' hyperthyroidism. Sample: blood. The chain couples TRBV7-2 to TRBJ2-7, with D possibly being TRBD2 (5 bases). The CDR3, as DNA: TGTGCCAGCAGCTTAGCTGCGGGTGCCTCCTACGAGCAGTACTTC. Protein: CASSLAAGASYEQYF.